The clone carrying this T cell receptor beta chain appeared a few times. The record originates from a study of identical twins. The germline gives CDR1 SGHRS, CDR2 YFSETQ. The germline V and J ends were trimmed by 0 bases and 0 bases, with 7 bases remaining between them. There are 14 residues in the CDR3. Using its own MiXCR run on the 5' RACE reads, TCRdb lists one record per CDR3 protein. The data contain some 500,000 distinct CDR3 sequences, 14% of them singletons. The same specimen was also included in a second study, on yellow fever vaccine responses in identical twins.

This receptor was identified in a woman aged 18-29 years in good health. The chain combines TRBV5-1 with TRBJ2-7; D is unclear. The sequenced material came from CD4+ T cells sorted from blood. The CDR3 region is CASSLVLSSYEQYF. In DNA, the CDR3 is TGCGCCAGCAGCTTGGTTCTAAGCTCCTACGAGCAGTACTTC. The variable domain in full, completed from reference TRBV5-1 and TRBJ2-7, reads KAGVTQTPRYLIKTRGQQVTLSCSPISGHRSVSWYQQTPGQGLQFLFEYFSETQRNKGNFPGRFSGRQFSNSRSEMNVSTLELGDSALYLCASSLVLSSYEQYFGPGTRLTVT.